The rows below give T cell receptor beta chains drawn from one sample of a study of T cell repertoires in cytomegalovirus infection. One entry per CDR3 protein, called by TCRdb with MiXCR from the reads. The table has more than 400,000 distinct CDR3 sequences, around 27% seen once. Material: PBMCs. The source is a human donor in good health (CMV status not recorded). Some clones in this sample may be carry-over from other donors' samples. Both conserved end residues are part of each CDR3. A D gene is named only where the DNA matches it firmly. Some rows have no size entry. The others give once, few or many, or a class for an expanded clone.

size	J	V	D	DNA	CDR3
NA	TRBJ2-3	TRBV20-1	NA	TGCAGTGCTAGAGGCCAGGCAGATACGCAGTATTTT	CSARGQADTQYF
NA	TRBJ2-3	TRBV12-5	NA	TGTGCAAGCAGGGGGGATAGCACAGATACGCAGTATTTT	CASRGDSTDTQYF
NA	TRBJ2-7	TRBV10-3	NA	TGTGCCATCAGTCCAGACCGGACCTACGAGCAGTACTTC	CAISPDRTYEQYF
NA	TRBJ2-7	TRBV20-1	TRBD2	TGCAGTGCTCCCGGGGGGGGGCGGGTCGAGCAGTACTTC	CSAPGGGRVEQYF
few	TRBJ2-7	TRBV7-2	NA	TGTGCCAGCAGGCAACCGGGACTCTCCTACGAGCAGTACTTC	CASRQPGLSYEQYF
few	TRBJ2-1	TRBV11-3	NA	TGTGCCAGCAGCTTAGATCCTGGCCACAATGAGCAGTTCTTC	CASSLDPGHNEQFF
few	TRBJ1-5	TRBV4-2	NA	TGTGCCAGCAGCCAAGGAGCTATTAATAGCAATCAGCCCCAGCATTTT	CASSQGAINSNQPQHF
NA	TRBJ2-2	TRBV7-2	TRBD2	TGTGCCAGCAGCTTAGATTCGGCGGGAGGGGCCGGGGAGCTGTTTTTT	CASSLDSAGGAGELFF
few	TRBJ2-7	TRBV5-1	TRBD2	TGCGCCAGCAGCTTGGTCCCTAGCGGGGTAGCCTACGAGCAGTACTTC	CASSLVPSGVAYEQYF
many	TRBJ2-1	TRBV7-2	TRBD2	TGTGCCAGCAGCCAGAAGGCTTGGGTACTAGCGGGGACGGCCGGTGAGCAGTTCTTC	CASSQKAWVLAGTAGEQFF
NA	TRBJ2-1	TRBV7-8	TRBD2	TGTGCCAGCATGGGGGTAGCGGGAGGGCATGAGCAGTTCTTC	CASMGVAGGHEQFF
NA	TRBJ2-2	TRBV9	TRBD2	TGTGCCAGCAGCCTGTGGACTAGCGGATTCGGGGGGGAGCTGTTTTTT	CASSLWTSGFGGELFF
NA	TRBJ1-1	TRBV7-6	NA	TGTGCCAGCAGCTCAGGACTGATTGAAGCTTTCTTT	CASSSGLIEAFF
few	TRBJ1-2	TRBV4-1	TRBD1	TGCGCCAGCACCCCAAGGGACAGGGGCATAGAGGGCTACACCTTC	CASTPRDRGIEGYTF
NA	TRBJ2-2	TRBV27	NA	TGTGCCAGCAGGGGGGGCGGGACTTACACCGGGGAGCTGTTTTTT	CASRGGGTYTGELFF
NA	TRBJ1-5	TRBV11-2	TRBD1	TGTGCCAGCAGCTCCGACAGGGGGGATCAGCCCCAGCATTTT	CASSSDRGDQPQHF
NA	TRBJ1-4	TRBV11-2	NA	TGTGCCAGCAGCTTATATTTTGGGGCGGCTAATGAAAAACTGTTTTTT	CASSLYFGAANEKLFF
NA	TRBJ2-1	TRBV5-4	TRBD2	TGTGCCAGCAGCTTTCCCGGGGGGACCTACAATGAGCAGTTCTTC	CASSFPGGTYNEQFF
many	TRBJ1-3	TRBV7-2	NA	TGTGCCAGCAGCTTAGGCCTAACCAGCTCTGGAAACACCATATATTTT	CASSLGLTSSGNTIYF
few	TRBJ1-4	TRBV6-2/TRBV6-3	NA	TGTGCCAGCAGGTACACAGGTCGTAAAAATGAAAAACTGTTTTTT	CASRYTGRKNEKLFF
NA	TRBJ1-1	TRBV11-3	TRBD1	TGTGCCAGCAGCTTCGGACAGGCGAACACTGAAGCTTTCTTT	CASSFGQANTEAFF
NA	TRBJ2-1	TRBV7-3	TRBD2	TGTGCCAGCAGCTTGGGACTAGCGGCCCGGGCTGAGCAGTTCTTC	CASSLGLAARAEQFF
many	TRBJ2-3	TRBV12-3/TRBV12-4	TRBD2	TGTGCCAGCAGCCCGGAGGGCGGGAGATGGGATACGCAGTATTTT	CASSPEGGRWDTQYF
NA	TRBJ1-1	TRBV4-2	TRBD1	TGTGCCAGCAGCCAAACCGGGACAGGGGATGAAGCTTTCTTT	CASSQTGTGDEAFF
many	TRBJ1-2	TRBV19	NA	TGTGCCAGTATGAGAAGACAGGACTATGGCTACACCTTC	CASMRRQDYGYTF
few	TRBJ2-3	TRBV27	NA	TGTGCCAGCAGTTTACAGAGGGTAGGCGGGATTAGCACAGATACGCAGTATTTT	CASSLQRVGGISTDTQYF
many	TRBJ2-5	TRBV7-6	TRBD2	TGTGCCAGCAGACGCTTCGGGAGTAGCGGGAGTGATCCAGAGACCCAGTACTTC	CASRRFGSSGSDPETQYF
NA	TRBJ2-7	TRBV27	TRBD1	TGTGCCAGCAGTATCAAACCAGGGGGCGCGTCCAACGAGCAGTACTTC	CASSIKPGGASNEQYF
NA	TRBJ1-1	TRBV15	NA	TGTGCCACCAGCAGGGCAGGGGTGGCGGCTTTCTTT	CATSRAGVAAFF
many	TRBJ1-6	TRBV28	TRBD1	TGTGCCAGCAGTGGACAGGGCGGGGGTTCACCCCTCCACTTT	CASSGQGGGSPLHF
NA	TRBJ2-3	TRBV10-3	NA	TGTGCCATCAGTGAGTTGACCGATGGAGATACGCAGTATTTT	CAISELTDGDTQYF